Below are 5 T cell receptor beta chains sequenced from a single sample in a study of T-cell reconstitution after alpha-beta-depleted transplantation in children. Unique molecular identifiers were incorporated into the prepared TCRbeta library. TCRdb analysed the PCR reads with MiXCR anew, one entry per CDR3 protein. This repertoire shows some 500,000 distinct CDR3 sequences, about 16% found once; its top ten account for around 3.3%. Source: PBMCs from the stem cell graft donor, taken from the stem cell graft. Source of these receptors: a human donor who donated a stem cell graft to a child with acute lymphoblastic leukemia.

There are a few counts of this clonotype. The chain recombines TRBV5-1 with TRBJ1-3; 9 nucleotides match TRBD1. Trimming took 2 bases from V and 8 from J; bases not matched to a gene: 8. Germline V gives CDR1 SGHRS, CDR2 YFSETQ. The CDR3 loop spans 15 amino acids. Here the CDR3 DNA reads TGCGCCAGCAGCTTAACCGGGACAGGGATTGACACCATATATTTT. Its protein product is CASSLTGTGIDTIYF.

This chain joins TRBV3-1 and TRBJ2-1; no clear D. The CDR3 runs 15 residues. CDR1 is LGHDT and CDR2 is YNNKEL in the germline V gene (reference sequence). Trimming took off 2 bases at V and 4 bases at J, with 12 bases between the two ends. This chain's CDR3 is CASSQTPSYYNEQFF. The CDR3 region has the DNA TGTGCCAGCAGCCAAACGCCCTCGTATTACAATGAGCAGTTCTTC.

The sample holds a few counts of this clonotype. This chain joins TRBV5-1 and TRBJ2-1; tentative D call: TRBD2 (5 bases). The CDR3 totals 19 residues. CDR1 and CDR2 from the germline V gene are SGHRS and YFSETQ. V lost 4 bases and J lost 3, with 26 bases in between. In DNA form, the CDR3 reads TGCGCCAGCAGCCCACGCCGCGGGCGACTCTCAAGTTACTACAATGAGCAGTTCTTC. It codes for CASSPRRGRLSSYYNEQFF.

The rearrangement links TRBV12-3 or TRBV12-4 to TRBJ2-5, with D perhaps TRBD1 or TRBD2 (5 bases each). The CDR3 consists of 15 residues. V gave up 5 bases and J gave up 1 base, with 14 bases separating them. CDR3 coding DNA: TGTGCCAGCAGTCGGGGCGCCGGTGTCCAAGAGACCCAGTACTTC. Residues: CASSRGAGVQETQYF.

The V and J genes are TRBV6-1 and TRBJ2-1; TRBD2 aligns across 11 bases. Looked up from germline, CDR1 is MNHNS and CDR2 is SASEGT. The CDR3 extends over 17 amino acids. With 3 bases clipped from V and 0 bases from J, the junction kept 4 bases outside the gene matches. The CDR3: CASSDGTSGYSYNEQFF. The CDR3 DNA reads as TGTGCCAGCAGTGACGGGACTAGCGGATACTCCTACAATGAGCAGTTCTTC.